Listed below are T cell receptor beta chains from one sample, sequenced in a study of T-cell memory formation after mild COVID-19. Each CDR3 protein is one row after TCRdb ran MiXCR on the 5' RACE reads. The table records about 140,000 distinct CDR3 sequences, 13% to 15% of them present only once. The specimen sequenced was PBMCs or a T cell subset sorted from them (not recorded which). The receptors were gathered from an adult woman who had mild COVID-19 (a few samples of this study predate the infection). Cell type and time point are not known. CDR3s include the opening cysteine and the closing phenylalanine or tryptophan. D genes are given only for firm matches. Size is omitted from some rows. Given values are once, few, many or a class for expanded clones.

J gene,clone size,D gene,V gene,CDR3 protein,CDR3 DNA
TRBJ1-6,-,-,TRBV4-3,CASSQDRGYGSPLHF,TGCGCCAGCAGCCAAGACAGGGGATATGGTTCACCCCTCCACTTT
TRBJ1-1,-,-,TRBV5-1,CASSLESTNTEAFF,TGCGCCAGCAGCTTGGAGAGCACGAACACTGAAGCTTTCTTT
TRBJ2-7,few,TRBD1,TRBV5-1,CASSPRTGAYEQYF,TGCGCCAGCAGCCCACGGACAGGGGCCTACGAGCAGTACTTC
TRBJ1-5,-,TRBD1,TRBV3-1,CASSRVQNRTGYSNQPQHF,TGTGCCAGCAGCCGGGTTCAAAATCGGACAGGCTATAGCAATCAGCCCCAGCATTTT
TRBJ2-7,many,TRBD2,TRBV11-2,CASSLVTSGRAYEQYF,TGTGCCAGCAGCCTCGTGACTAGCGGGAGGGCCTACGAGCAGTACTTC
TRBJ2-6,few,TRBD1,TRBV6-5,CASRNLGQVVSGANVLTF,TGTGCCAGCAGAAATTTGGGACAGGTCGTCTCTGGGGCCAACGTCCTGACTTTC
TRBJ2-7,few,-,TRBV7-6,CASSSGGMREQYF,TGTGCCAGCAGCTCAGGGGGGATGCGGGAGCAGTACTTC
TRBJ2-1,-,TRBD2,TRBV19,CASSMLAGVYEQFF,TGTGCCAGTAGTATGCTAGCGGGAGTTTATGAGCAGTTCTTC
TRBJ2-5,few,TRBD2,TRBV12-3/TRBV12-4,CASSWTSGQETQYF,TGTGCCAGCAGTTGGACTAGCGGGCAAGAGACCCAGTACTTC
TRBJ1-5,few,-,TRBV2,CASRDVEGGRFDQPQHF,TGTGCCAGCAGAGATGTTGAAGGGGGGAGGTTCGATCAGCCCCAGCATTTT
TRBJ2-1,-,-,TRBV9,CASSVADSYNEQFF,TGTGCCAGCAGCGTAGCCGACTCCTACAATGAGCAGTTCTTC
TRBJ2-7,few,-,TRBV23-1,CASSPEQGCEQYF,TGCGCCAGCAGCCCCGAGCAGGGGTGCGAGCAGTACTTC
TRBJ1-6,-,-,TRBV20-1,CSAGTESPLHF,TGCAGTGCTGGAACTGAATCACCCCTCCACTTT
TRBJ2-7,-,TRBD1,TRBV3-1,CASSQGQTYEQYF,TGTGCCAGCAGCCAGGGACAGACCTACGAGCAGTACTTC
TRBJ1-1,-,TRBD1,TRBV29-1,CSVARGTEAFF,TGCAGCGTGGCCAGGGGGACTGAAGCTTTCTTT
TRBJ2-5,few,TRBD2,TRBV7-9,CASSWTSGLQETQYF,TGTGCCAGCAGCTGGACTAGCGGGTTACAAGAGACCCAGTACTTC
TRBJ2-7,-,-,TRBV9,CASSLRTRTEQYF,TGTGCCAGCAGCCTTCGAACTAGAACCGAGCAGTACTTC
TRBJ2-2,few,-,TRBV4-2,CASSQDTLNTGELFF,TGTGCCAGCAGCCAAGATACCTTGAACACCGGGGAGCTGTTTTTT